This note documents a single TCR beta chain sequence. It has no known antigen specificity. Nothing much larger sits one base from this clone, and base qualities are not available. The source of the sample is a study of cytomegalovirus exposure and HLA in healthy donors (dated by TCRdb to the late 2010s). Describing the broader study: An earlier analysis of some 550 of the donors reported 250 to 300 Gb of sequence data and some 120 million unique TCR beta sequences from approximately 180 million T cells. The study used immunosequencing to profile the T cell repertoires of more than 650 subjects and linked those repertoires to cytomegalovirus serostatus. HLA typing covered class I and class II loci at four-digit resolution. Roughly 5 DR-DQ haplotypes were handled as single units for association and clustering because linkage in the cohort was strong. An earlier analysis of about 620 of the donors applied high-throughput TCR beta sequencing to assess whether each TCR beta V gene segment acted as functional or pseudogenic. The study aimed to test whether cataloging public T cell receptors could reveal signatures of past pathogen exposure. The later analysis used no new phenotypic data to find candidate immune exposures, relying instead on TCR beta sequences and their occurrence across donors. Approximately 330 gigabases of sequencing data and 91 million or so unique TCR sequences made up an early release that covered several hundred HLA-typed donors. A separate validation cohort of approximately 120 different subjects was used in addition to the roughly 670-subject first cohort. Donor age, sex, ethnicity and CMV serostatus were compiled alongside the repertoire data. Among some 400 genotyped donors of the cohort, an average of approximately 200,000 unique TCR beta nucleotide sequences was sequenced per donor, of which approximately 18% were non-productive. Typing coverage varied by locus: about 620-630 donors for A, B, C, DRB1 and DQB1; roughly 560 for DQA1; around 610 for DPA1; some 470 for DPB1. Of the 398 genotyped donors, over 65% fell in the genetic ancestry cluster associated with self-reported Caucasian donors. A later analysis re-analyzed previously published TCR beta repertoires from 666 donors and added high-resolution HLA genotyping to study TCR occurrence patterns. Every discovery cohort repertoire had been produced on one sequencing platform. High-throughput TCR immunosequencing, statistical association of individual TCRs with disease status, and machine learning were combined to predict cytomegalovirus infection status. A later genetic analysis took genome-wide SNP genotypes for about 65% of the roughly 670 donors and used that subset as a discovery cohort. Broad study findings and their caveats: In vitro tests confirmed that three of the cytomegalovirus-associated TCR beta chains recognize cytomegalovirus antigens. Compared with equally common non-associated chains, HLA-associated TCR beta chains in a later analysis were more clonally expanded and had lower generation probabilities. The earlier analysis of 587 of the donors excluded 15 to 20 rarely observed V segments, including chromosome 9 orphons, because counts were too low. At a false discovery rate of 0.05, a later analysis linked under 20,000 TCR beta sequences to specific HLA alleles. In a later genetic analysis, fewer N-insertions in productive TCRs were reported among donors in an Asian-associated ancestry cluster than the approximately 710-donor mean. Assigning TCR associations to individual alleles was difficult when HLA alleles, especially DR and DQ, strongly co-occurred. Correlated functional status among segregating V segments might be attributable to linkage disequilibrium, but an unknown experimental factor could not be ruled out. A cluster of highly shared sequence variants was judged likely to represent a technical artifact of the sequencing pipeline. In a later analysis, several top co-occurrence clusters were reported to appear linked to parvovirus B19, influenza, CMV and Epstein-Barr virus. According to a later analysis, TCR association rates differed among HLA loci, with DRB1 alleles showing the most associated TCRs and HLA-C alleles showing the fewest. While some public TCRs were present in many individuals, most TCR sequences turned up only very rarely across donors. The presence/absence analyses assumed that sequencing depth was roughly uniform across donors, and that assumption may not be true. It was suggested by the authors that the approach could potentially be generalized to other disease states and immunological phenotypes. The study listed 164 TCR beta chains as associated with cytomegalovirus. According to a later analysis, most CMV-associated TCR beta chains appeared to be HLA-restricted, and the HLA associations seemed to be driven largely by CMV exposure. An earlier analysis of 587 of the donors showed that most TCR beta V segments appeared in productive rearrangements either about 87% or about 30% of the time, which broadly matched IMGT annotations. For the cohort, immune exposure information was limited to CMV serostatus. HLA typing was unavailable for some donors at each locus, so association tests used only the typed subset. The 87-base-pair reads could not distinguish some IMGT-functional V segments, including TRBV6-2 and TRBV6-3, so those segments were excluded. This cohort had only TCR beta chains sequenced, and the lack of alpha or paired-chain data limited which features could be detected. A further reported finding was that TCR beta sequences accurately predicted the HLA-A and HLA-B alleles for most subjects in the first cohort. V-gene and J-gene trimming of TCR beta chains was associated with a missense DCLRE1C variant in a later genetic analysis, and the association was replicated in an independent cohort. The classifier was reported to diagnose cytomegalovirus status with high specificity and sensitivity in both the original and validation cohorts.

The cohort was made up of about 670 healthy bone marrow donors. At the time of sampling, every cohort member was nominally healthy, though immune exposures that went unrecorded were likely present. The donor tested CMV seropositive, placing the donor among the 289 seropositive members of the cohort. A peripheral blood sample was collected from each donor, and TCR beta sequencing was performed on peripheral blood mononuclear cells. The Qiagen DNeasy Blood Extraction Kit was used to extract genomic DNA from the blood cell samples. V is pruned by 3 bases and J by 2 bases, leaving 4 bases of the junction without a gene match. CDR1 and CDR2 are drawn from the germline V gene (reference sequence): MNHEY, SMNVEV. The cysteine opens and the phenylalanine closes a CDR3 of 15 amino acids. Only CDR3 DNA remains: 45 bases, in frame from the first base. The library was obtained by the immunoSEQ multiplex PCR assay. For the multiplex PCR, a mixture combining 60 forward primers for TCR Vbeta segments and 13 reverse primers for TCR Jbeta segments was used. The CDR3 region of rearranged TCR beta genes was amplified from genomic DNA with a multiplex PCR assay. The Illumina HiSeq System was used to sequence the amplified TCR beta libraries as 87-base-pair reads. In the paper's pipeline: Across the roughly 640 repertoires, a later analysis counted roughly 84 million unique TCR beta chains, 9 million to 14 million of which were shared by at least two donors. Raw reads were error-corrected and collapsed into unique sequences by a nearest-neighbor algorithm in which closely related sequences were merged to remove PCR and sequencing errors. CDR3 sequences were aligned to IMGT reference sequences to assign V, D and J gene segments. Each retained sequence needed at least a six-nucleotide match to both a V gene segment and a J gene segment. Rearrangements were classified as productive when the CDR3 lacked stop codons and remained in frame with V and J, and all other rearrangements were classified as non-productive. Following IMGT convention, CDR3 was defined as the stretch from the second conserved V-encoded cysteine to the conserved J-encoded phenylalanine. The earlier analysis of 587 of the donors excluded sequences that lacked an unambiguous match to a single V gene segment. In an earlier analysis of 587 of the donors, V segments were called functional above 56.7% productive rearrangements and were called segregating when the between-donor standard deviation exceeded 5%. A statistical classification framework was built to diagnose cytomegalovirus status from the catalog of TCR beta chain sequences. V and J gene assignment, in a later analysis, came from comparing TCR nucleotide sequences with IMGT/GENE-DB human TR gene sequences. Using the TCRdist pipeline, a later analysis assigned CDR3 sequences along with most-parsimonious VDJ recombination scenarios. A later analysis defined each TCR beta chain by its CDR3 amino acid sequence plus V-gene family, and excluded reads lacking a unique V-gene family. To address suspected cross-contamination and a sequencing artifact, a later analysis removed approximately 600 highly shared, low-generation-probability nucleotide sequences. A later analysis calculated a clonal expansion index for each public chain from normalized within-repertoire ranks of inferred template counts. In a later analysis, generation probabilities were computed using a VDJ recombination model fitted to out-of-frame rearrangements, and the results were checked against IGoR. In a later analysis, hypergeometric tests were used to score TCR-TCR, TCR-HLA and TCR-CMV co-occurrence, with a repertoire-size bias correction applied to TCR pairs. A later analysis estimated false discovery rates by permuting HLA or CMV assignments 20 times. In a later analysis, co-occurring TCRs were grouped using DBSCAN, with TCRdist sequence similarity added in when clustering inside HLA-allele-positive subsets. For co-occurrence clustering, repertoires with fewer than 30,000 or more than 120,000 public chains were excluded, along with about five repertoires with anomalous nucleotide sharing. This immuneACCESS table, as held by TCRdb, lists in-frame sequences with V and J called but not all clones. Of the missing ones, under half trace to an unresolved V gene in checked studies; the others have no known cause. V and J calls and clone size are given by that table; D and trimming were obtained from the DNA. The sample table shows around 87,000 clones, and 81% are seen once. Jointly, the top ten make up 1% to 1.5% of the sample.

The specimen sequenced was PBMCs. The chain is encoded by TRBV27 joined to TRBJ2-1; the central 7 bases match TRBD2. The clonotype originates from a girl aged 2 to 10 in good health and CMV-seropositive. The nucleotide sequence reads TGTGCCAGCAGTTTCAAAGCGGGGCCCTACAATGAGCAGTTCTTC. This yields the protein CASSFKAGPYNEQFF.